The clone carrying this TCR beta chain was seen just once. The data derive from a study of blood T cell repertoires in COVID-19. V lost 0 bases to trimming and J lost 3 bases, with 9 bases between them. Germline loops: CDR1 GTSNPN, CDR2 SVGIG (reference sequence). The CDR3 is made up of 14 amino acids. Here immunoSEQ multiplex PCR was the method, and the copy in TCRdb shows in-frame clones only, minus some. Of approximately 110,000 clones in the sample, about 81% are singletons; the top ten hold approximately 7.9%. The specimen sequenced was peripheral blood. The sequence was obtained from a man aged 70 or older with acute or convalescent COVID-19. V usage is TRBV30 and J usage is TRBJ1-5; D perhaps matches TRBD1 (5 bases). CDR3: CAWSVPQANQPQHF. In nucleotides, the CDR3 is TGTGCCTGGAGTGTACCACAGGCCAATCAGCCCCAGCATTTT.